This T cell receptor beta chain was sequenced in a study of blood T cell repertoires in COVID-19. In the study overall: Sites in the United States, Italy and Spain provided acute and convalescent COVID-19 samples. From T cells, B-cell-depleted T cells, or PBMCs came the material, which was cDNA or gDNA.

The CDR3 consists of 13 residues. Trimming stripped 4 bases from V and 1 base from J, with 7 bases between. Germline CDR1 and CDR2: KGHSH and LQKENI. The data were produced by immunoSEQ multiplex PCR, yet TCRdb's version contains in-frame clones alone and is incomplete. The sample has 400,000 or so clones; around 89% are singletons. The specimen sequenced was peripheral blood. The TCR originated in a woman aged 40 to 50 with COVID-19, enrolled during active disease. The chain carries TRBV18 and TRBJ1-1, with D uncertain. The CDR3, as DNA: TGTGCCAGCTCACGGCAGGAGAACACTGAAGCTTTCTTT. This codes for CASSRQENTEAFF. The full variable domain, its missing parts supplied by reference TRBV18 and TRBJ1-1, is NAGVMQNPRHLVRRRGQEARLRCSPMKGHSHVYWYRQLPEEGLKFMVYLQKENIIDESGMPKERFSAEFPKEGPSILRIQQVVRGDSAAYFCASSRQENTEAFFGQGTRLTVV.